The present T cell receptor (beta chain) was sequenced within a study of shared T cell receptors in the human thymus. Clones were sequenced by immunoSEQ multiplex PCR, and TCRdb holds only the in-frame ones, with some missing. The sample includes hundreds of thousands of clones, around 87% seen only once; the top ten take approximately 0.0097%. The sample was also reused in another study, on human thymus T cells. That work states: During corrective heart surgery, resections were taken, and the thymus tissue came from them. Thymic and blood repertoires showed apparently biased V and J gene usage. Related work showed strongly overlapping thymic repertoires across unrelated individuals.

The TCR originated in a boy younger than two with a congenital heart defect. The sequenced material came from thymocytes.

CDR3 amino acids: CASSLMERGVYNEQFF. CDR3 DNA: TGTGCCAGCAGCTTAATGGAGCGGGGAGTCTACAATGAGCAGTTCTTC. The rearrangement joins TRBV7-3 to TRBJ2-1; 7 bases line up with TRBD2. With V trimmed by 1 base and J by 3 bases, 6 bases remained unmatched. This CDR3 spans 16 amino acids. Germline V gene data show CDR1 as SGHTA and CDR2 as FQGTGA.